This T cell receptor beta chain was captured by sequencing in a study of blood T cell repertoires in COVID-19. Study summary: Material from acute and convalescent COVID-19 was sourced from the United States, Italy and Spain. T cells, B-cell-depleted T cells, or PBMCs supplied cDNA or gDNA.

The CDR3 is 16 residues long. Original handling: Reference gene primer amplification yielded estimated nucleated cell counts. Only in-frame clones appear in the TCRdb table, and some are missing; sequencing was by immunoSEQ multiplex PCR. The V and J calls and clone size are taken from that table; D and trimming were inferred from the DNA. The sample lists some 320,000 clones; 88% were seen once. The gene calls are TRBV21-1 and TRBJ1-5. TRBV21-1 is a pseudogene locus. Source material: peripheral blood. The receptor comes from a young woman who had recovered from COVID-19. The CDR3 spells CASSKVVGGCNQPQHF. CDR3 nucleotide sequence: TGTGCCAGCAGCAAAGTCGTGGGGGGTTGTAATCAGCCCCAGCATTTT.